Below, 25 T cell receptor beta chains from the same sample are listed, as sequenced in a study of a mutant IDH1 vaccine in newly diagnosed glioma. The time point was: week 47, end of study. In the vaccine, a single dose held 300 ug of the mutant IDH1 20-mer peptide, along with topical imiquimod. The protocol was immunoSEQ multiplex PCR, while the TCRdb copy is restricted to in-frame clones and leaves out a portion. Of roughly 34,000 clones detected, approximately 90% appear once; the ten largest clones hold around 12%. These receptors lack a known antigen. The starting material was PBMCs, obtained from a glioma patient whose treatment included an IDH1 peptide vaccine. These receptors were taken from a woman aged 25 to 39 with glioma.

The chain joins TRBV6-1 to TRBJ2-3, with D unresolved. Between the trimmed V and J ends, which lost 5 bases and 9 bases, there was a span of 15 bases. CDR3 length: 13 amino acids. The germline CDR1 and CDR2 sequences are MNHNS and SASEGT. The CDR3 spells CASSPQTDRTQYF. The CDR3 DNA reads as TGTGCCAGCAGTCCCCAGACCGACCGGACGCAGTATTTT.

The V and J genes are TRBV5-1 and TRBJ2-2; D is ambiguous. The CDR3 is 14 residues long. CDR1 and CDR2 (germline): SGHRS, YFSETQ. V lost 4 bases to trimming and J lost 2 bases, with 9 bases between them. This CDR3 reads CASSPVVNTGELFF. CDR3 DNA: TGCGCCAGCAGCCCAGTTGTTAACACCGGGGAGCTGTTTTTT. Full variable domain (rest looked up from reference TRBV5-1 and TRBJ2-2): KAGVTQTPRYLIKTRGQQVTLSCSPISGHRSVSWYQQTPGQGLQFLFEYFSETQRNKGNFPGRFSGRQFSNSRSEMNVSTLELGDSALYLCASSPVVNTGELFFGEGSRLTVL.

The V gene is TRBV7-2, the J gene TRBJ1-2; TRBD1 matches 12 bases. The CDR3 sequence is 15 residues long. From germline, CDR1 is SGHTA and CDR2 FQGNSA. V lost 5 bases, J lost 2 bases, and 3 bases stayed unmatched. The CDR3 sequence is CASSLGTGGNYGYTF. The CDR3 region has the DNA TGTGCCAGCAGCCTCGGGACAGGGGGCAACTATGGCTACACCTTC.

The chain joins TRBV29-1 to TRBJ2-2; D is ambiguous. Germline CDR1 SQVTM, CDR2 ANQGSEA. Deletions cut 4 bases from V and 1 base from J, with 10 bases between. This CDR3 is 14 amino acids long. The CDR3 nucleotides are TGCAGCGTTGTCGAACCGCGGAACACCGGGGAGCTGTTTTTT. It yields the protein CSVVEPRNTGELFF.

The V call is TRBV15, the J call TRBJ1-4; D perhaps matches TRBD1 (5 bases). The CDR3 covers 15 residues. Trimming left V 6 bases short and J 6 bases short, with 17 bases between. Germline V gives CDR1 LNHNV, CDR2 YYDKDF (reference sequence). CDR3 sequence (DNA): TGTGCCACCAGACCCGCGGGCCGGGGGGATGAAAAACTGTTTTTT. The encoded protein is CATRPAGRGDEKLFF.

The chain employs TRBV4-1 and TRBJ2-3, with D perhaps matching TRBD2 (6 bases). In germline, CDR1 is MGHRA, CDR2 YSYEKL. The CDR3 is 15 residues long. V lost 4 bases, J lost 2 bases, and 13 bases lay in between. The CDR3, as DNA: TGCGCCAGCAGCCTTCGCGGGGTTTCCACAGATACGCAGTATTTT. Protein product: CASSLRGVSTDTQYF.

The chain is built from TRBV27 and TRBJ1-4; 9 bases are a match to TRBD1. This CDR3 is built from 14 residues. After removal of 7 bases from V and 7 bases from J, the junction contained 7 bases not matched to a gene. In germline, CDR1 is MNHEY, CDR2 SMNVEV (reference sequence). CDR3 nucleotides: TGTGCCAGCATGTTACAGGGACAGGGTGAAAAACTGTTTTTT. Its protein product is CASMLQGQGEKLFF.

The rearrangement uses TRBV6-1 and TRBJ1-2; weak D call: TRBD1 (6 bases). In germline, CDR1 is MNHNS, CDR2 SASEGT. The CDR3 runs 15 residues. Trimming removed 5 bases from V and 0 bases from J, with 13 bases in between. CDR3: CASSSGEIPNYGYTF. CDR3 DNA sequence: TGTGCCAGCAGTTCAGGGGAGATTCCTAACTATGGCTACACCTTC.

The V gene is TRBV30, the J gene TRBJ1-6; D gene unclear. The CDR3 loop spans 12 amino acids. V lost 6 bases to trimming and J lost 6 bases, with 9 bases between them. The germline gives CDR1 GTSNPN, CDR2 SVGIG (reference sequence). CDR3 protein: CACRASNSPLHF. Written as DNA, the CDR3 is TGTGCCTGTCGAGCTTCTAATTCACCCCTCCACTTT.

The CDR3 bases are TGCGCCAGCAGCCCCCCAGGGTCTAGCACAGATACGCAGTATTTT. It encodes CASSPPGSSTDTQYF. The chain is built from TRBV5-1 and TRBJ2-3; tentative D call: TRBD1 (5 bases). V gave up 4 bases and J gave up 0 bases, with 12 bases separating them. Germline lookup yields CDR1 SGHRS and CDR2 YFSETQ. This CDR3 is built from 15 residues.

CDR3 in DNA: TGTGCCAGCAGCAAAGGGACTAGCGGGGGCTACGAGCAGTACTTC. Translating it yields CASSKGTSGGYEQYF. The rearrangement links TRBV11-1 to TRBJ2-7; 14 bases agree with TRBD2. The V gene end was trimmed by 5 bases and the J gene end by 3 bases; junction bases not matched to a gene: 3. This CDR3 spans 15 amino acids. Germline CDR1 SGHAT, CDR2 FQDESV (reference sequence).

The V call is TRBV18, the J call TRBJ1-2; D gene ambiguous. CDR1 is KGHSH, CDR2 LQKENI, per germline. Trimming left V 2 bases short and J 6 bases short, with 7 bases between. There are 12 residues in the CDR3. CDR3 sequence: CASSPASDGYTF. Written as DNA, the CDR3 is TGTGCCAGCTCACCAGCTTCGGATGGCTACACCTTC.

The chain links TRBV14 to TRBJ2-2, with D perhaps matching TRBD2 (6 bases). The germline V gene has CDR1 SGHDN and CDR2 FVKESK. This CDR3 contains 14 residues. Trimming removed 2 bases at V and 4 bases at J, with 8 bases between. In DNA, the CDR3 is TGTGCCAGCAGCCAAAGGAGGGCCACCGGGGAGCTGTTTTTT. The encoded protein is CASSQRRATGELFF.

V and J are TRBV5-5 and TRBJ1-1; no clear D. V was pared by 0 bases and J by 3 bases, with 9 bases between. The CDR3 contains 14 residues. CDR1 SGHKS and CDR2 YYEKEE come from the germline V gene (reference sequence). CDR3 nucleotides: TGTGCCAGCAGCTTGGCCCTCTCGCACACTGAAGCTTTCTTT. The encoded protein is CASSLALSHTEAFF. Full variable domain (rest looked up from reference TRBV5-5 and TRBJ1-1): DAGVTQSPTHLIKTRGQQVTLRCSPISGHKSVSWYQQVLGQGPQFIFQYYEKEERGRGNFPDRFSARQFPNYSSELNVNALLLGDSALYLCASSLALSHTEAFFGQGTRLTVV.

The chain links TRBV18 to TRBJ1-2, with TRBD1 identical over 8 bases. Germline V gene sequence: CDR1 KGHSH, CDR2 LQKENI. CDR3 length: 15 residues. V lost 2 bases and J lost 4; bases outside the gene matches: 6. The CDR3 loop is CASSPGGQGGYGYTF. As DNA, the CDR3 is TGTGCCAGCTCACCAGGCGGACAGGGTGGCTATGGCTACACCTTC.

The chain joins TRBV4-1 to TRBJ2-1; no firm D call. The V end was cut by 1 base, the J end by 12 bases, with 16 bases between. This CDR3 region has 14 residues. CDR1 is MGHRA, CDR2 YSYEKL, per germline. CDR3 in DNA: TGCGCCAGCAGCCAAGCGAGTCCCCCAATGGGGCAGTTCTTC. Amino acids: CASSQASPPMGQFF.

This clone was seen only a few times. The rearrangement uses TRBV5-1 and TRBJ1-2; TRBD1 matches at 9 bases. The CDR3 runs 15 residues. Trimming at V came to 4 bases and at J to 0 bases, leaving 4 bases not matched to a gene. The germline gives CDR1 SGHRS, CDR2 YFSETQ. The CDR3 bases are TGCGCCAGCAGCCAAGACAGGGGGTCTAACTATGGCTACACCTTC. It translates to CASSQDRGSNYGYTF. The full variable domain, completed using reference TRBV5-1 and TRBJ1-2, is KAGVTQTPRYLIKTRGQQVTLSCSPISGHRSVSWYQQTPGQGLQFLFEYFSETQRNKGNFPGRFSGRQFSNSRSEMNVSTLELGDSALYLCASSQDRGSNYGYTFGSGTRLTVV.

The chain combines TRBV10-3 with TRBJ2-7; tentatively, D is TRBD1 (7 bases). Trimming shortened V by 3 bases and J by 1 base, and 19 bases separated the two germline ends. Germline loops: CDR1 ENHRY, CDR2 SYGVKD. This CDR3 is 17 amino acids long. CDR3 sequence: CAISEVRGATRSYEQYF. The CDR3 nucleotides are TGTGCCATCAGTGAAGTCAGGGGGGCGACTCGGTCCTACGAGCAGTACTTC.

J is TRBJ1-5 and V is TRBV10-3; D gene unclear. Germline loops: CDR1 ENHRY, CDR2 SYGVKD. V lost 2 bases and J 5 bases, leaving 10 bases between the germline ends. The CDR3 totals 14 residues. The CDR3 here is CAISERAEYQPQHF. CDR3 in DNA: TGTGCCATCAGTGAGCGGGCGGAATATCAGCCCCAGCATTTT.

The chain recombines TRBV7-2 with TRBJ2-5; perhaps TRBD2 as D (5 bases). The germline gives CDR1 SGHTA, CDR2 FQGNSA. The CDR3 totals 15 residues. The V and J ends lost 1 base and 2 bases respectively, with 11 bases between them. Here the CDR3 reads CASSLVFRTQETQYF. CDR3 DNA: TGTGCCAGCAGCTTAGTTTTCCGGACTCAAGAGACCCAGTACTTC.

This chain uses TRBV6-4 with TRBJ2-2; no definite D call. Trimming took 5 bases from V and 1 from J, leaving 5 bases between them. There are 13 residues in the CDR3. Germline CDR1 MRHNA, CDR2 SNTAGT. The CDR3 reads CASSNKNTGELFF. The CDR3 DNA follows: TGTGCCAGCAGTAACAAGAACACCGGGGAGCTGTTTTTT.

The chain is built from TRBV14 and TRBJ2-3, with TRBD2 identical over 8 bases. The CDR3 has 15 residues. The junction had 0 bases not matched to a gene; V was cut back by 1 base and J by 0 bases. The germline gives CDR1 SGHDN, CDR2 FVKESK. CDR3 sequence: CASSQVAGSTDTQYF. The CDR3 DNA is TGTGCCAGCAGCCAAGTAGCGGGGAGCACAGATACGCAGTATTTT.

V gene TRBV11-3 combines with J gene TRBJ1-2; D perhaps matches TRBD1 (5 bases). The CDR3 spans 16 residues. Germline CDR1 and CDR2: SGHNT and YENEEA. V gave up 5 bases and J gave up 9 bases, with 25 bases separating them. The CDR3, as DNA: TGTGCCAGCAGCCGGGACCTTGCGACAGCCCCTTTGAGCTACACCTTC. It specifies CASSRDLATAPLSYTF.

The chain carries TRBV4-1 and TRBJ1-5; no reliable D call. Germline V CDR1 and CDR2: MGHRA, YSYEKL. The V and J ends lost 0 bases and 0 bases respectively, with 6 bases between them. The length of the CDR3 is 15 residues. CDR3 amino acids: CASSQEEYSNQPQHF. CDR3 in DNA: TGCGCCAGCAGCCAAGAAGAATATAGCAATCAGCCCCAGCATTTT.

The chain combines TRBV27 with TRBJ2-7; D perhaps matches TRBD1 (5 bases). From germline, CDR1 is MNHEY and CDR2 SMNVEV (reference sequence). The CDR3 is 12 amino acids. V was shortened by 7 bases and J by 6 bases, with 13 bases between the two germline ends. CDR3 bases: TGTGCCAGCAAGGGGATGGCCCTCGAGCAGTACTTC. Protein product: CASKGMALEQYF.